This T cell receptor beta chain is drawn from a study of cytomegalovirus exposure and HLA in healthy donors. Study-level points and caveats: The authors judged a highly shared variant cluster likely a sequencing artifact. Many donors shared some public TCRs, even though most TCR sequences were rare. Fewer N-insertions than the roughly 670-donor mean were reportedly shown by an Asian-associated ancestry cluster in a later analysis. Most subjects' HLA-A and HLA-B alleles were reportedly predicted from TCR beta sequences.

The CDR3 runs 15 residues. CDR1 is MNHNY, CDR2 SVGAGI, per germline (reference sequence). Trimming took 0 bases from V and 5 from J, leaving 13 bases between them. Notes on this clone: Its target is unknown.

Use of 60 Vbeta and 13 Jbeta primers characterized the PCR. Measured with immunoSEQ multiplex PCR; TCRdb has only the in-frame clones, and not every one. The repertoire includes approximately 150,000 clones, roughly 80% of them detected once, and 3% to 3.5% sits in the top ten. The origin of this receptor is a man aged 35-49 years in good health and CMV-seronegative. The V and J genes are TRBV6-6 and TRBJ1-2, with a possible D match to TRBD1 (5 bases). Sequencing used PBMCs. The CDR3 spells CASSYSAGLEYGYTF. The DNA for the CDR3 is TGTGCCAGCAGTTACTCGGCGGGGCTCGAGTATGGCTACACCTTC.